This is a list of T cell receptor beta chains from one sample in a study of T cells after yellow fever vaccination. Via MiXCR, TCRdb re-called the 5' RACE reads, giving one row per CDR3 protein. The table shows some 320,000 distinct CDR3 sequences, with over 4% occurring only once. Material: PBMCs, obtained 5 days after the yellow fever booster vaccination. The source is a man aged 18 to 35 who received the YFV17D yellow fever vaccine. Each CDR3 is given with its conserved first and last residue. Each record gives: D gene, clone size, V gene, J gene, CDR3 length, CDR3 DNA, CDR3 protein. The D gene is left open where the match is weak. Clone sizes are given selectively: once, few, many, or a class where the clone is expanded.

D: NA
size: NA
V: TRBV5-4
J: TRBJ1-2
length: 15
DNA: TGTGCCAGCAGCTTGGTCGGGACCGAGACTTATGGCTACACCTTC
CDR3: CASSLVGTETYGYTF

D: TRBD1
size: many
V: TRBV29-1
J: TRBJ2-5
length: 11
DNA: TGCAGCGTTCAACAGGGGGAGACCCAGTACTTC
CDR3: CSVQQGETQYF

D: NA
size: few
V: TRBV6-1
J: TRBJ1-5
length: 15
DNA: TGTGCCAGCGGGGGAAGACGTTCACCCAATCAGCCCCAGCATTTT
CDR3: CASGGRRSPNQPQHF

D: NA
size: many
V: TRBV4-3
J: TRBJ2-3
length: 14
DNA: TGCGCCAGCAGCCAAGATGGGCTAACAGATACGCAGTATTTT
CDR3: CASSQDGLTDTQYF

D: NA
size: few
V: TRBV6-2/TRBV6-3
J: TRBJ2-5
length: 15
DNA: TGTGCCAGCAGTTACTCGATCGGGGAGAAAGAGACCCAGTACTTC
CDR3: CASSYSIGEKETQYF

D: NA
size: NA
V: TRBV29-1
J: TRBJ1-3
length: 15
DNA: TGCAGCGTTGAAGATTCGGAGAGATCTGGAAACACCATATATTTT
CDR3: CSVEDSERSGNTIYF

D: NA
size: NA
V: TRBV12-3/TRBV12-4
J: TRBJ2-1
length: 12
DNA: TGTGCCAGCAGTTTCGTAGGGAATGAGCAGTTCTTC
CDR3: CASSFVGNEQFF

D: TRBD1
size: NA
V: TRBV6-2/TRBV6-3
J: TRBJ2-1
length: 14
DNA: TGTGCCAGCAGTTACCGGACAGGGAAGGCTGAGCAGTTCTTC
CDR3: CASSYRTGKAEQFF

D: NA
size: NA
V: TRBV7-9
J: TRBJ1-5
length: 15
DNA: TGTGCCAGCAGCCACGTCCCCCCTCTCAATCAGCCCCAGCATTTT
CDR3: CASSHVPPLNQPQHF

D: NA
size: NA
V: TRBV5-1
J: TRBJ2-7
length: 12
DNA: TGCGCCAGCAGCTTGGGAGGGGCCGAGCAGTACTTC
CDR3: CASSLGGAEQYF

D: NA
size: NA
V: TRBV7-2
J: TRBJ2-3
length: 15
DNA: TGTGCCAGCAGCTTAGACAGGACTAGCACAGATACGCAGTATTTT
CDR3: CASSLDRTSTDTQYF

D: NA
size: NA
V: TRBV7-8
J: TRBJ1-6
length: 14
DNA: TGTGCCAGCAGGGACCCTGGGAGTAATTCACCCCTCCACTTT
CDR3: CASRDPGSNSPLHF

D: NA
size: many
V: TRBV2
J: TRBJ1-3
length: 13
DNA: TGTGCCTCGGGGTCCCTCTCTGGAAACACCATATATTTT
CDR3: CASGSLSGNTIYF

D: NA
size: NA
V: TRBV7-3
J: TRBJ2-2
length: 14
DNA: TGTGCCAGCAGCTTAATCGGGGCCACCGGGGAGCTGTTTTTT
CDR3: CASSLIGATGELFF